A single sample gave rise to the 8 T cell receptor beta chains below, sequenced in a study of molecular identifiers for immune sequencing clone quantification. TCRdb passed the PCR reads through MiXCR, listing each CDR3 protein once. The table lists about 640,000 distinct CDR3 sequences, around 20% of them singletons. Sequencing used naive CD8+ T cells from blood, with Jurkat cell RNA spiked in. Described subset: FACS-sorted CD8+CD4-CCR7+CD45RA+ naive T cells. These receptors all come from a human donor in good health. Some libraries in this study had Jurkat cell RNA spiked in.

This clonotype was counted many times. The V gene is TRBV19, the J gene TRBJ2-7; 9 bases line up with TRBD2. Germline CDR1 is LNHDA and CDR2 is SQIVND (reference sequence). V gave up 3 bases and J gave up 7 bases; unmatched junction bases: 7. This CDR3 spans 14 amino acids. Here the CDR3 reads CASSIAAGGTEQYF. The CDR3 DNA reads TGTGCCAGTAGTATCGCAGCGGGGGGTACTGAGCAGTACTTC.

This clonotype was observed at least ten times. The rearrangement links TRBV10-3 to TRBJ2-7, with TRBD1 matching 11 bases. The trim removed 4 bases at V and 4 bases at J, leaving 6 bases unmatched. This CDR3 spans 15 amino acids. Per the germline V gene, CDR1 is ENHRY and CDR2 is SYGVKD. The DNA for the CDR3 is TGTGCCATCAGTGCCGGGACAGGGGGAGGGTACGAGCAGTACTTC. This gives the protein CAISAGTGGGYEQYF.

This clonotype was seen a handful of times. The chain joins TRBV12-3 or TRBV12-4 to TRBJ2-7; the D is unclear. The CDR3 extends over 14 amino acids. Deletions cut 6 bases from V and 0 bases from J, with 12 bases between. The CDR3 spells CASSRWTDSYEQYF. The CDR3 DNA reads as TGTGCCAGCAGCCGCTGGACGGACTCCTACGAGCAGTACTTC.

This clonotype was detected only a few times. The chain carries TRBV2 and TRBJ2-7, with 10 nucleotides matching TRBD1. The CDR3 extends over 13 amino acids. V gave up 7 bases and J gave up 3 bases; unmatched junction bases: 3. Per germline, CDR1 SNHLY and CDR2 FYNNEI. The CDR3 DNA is TGTGCCAGCATGGGGACAGGGGACTACGAGCAGTACTTC. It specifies CASMGTGDYEQYF.

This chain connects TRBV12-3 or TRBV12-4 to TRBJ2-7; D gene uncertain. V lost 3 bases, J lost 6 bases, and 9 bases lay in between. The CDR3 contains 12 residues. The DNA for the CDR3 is TGTGCCAGCAGTTTGGGCGGCTGCGAGCAGTACTTC. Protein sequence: CASSLGGCEQYF.

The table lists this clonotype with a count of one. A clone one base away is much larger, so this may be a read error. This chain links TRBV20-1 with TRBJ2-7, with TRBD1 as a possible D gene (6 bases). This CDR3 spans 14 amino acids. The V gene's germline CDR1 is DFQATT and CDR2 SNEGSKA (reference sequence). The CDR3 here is CSTSRKDRLYEQYF. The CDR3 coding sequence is TGCAGTACTAGTCGCAAGGACAGACTCTACGAGCAGTACTTC.

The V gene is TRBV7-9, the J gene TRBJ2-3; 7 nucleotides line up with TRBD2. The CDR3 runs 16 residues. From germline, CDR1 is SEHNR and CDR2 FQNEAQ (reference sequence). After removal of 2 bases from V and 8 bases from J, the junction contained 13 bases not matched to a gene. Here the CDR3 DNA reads TGTGCCAGCAGCTTACCGGGACGCGGGGGTATGGGTACGCAGTATTTT. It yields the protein CASSLPGRGGMGTQYF.

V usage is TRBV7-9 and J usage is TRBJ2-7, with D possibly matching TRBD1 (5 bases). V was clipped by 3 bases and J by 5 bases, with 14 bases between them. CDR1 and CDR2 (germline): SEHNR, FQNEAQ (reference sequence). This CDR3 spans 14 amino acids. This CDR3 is CASSFDSGFHEQYF. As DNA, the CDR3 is TGTGCCAGCAGCTTCGACTCAGGGTTCCACGAGCAGTACTTC.